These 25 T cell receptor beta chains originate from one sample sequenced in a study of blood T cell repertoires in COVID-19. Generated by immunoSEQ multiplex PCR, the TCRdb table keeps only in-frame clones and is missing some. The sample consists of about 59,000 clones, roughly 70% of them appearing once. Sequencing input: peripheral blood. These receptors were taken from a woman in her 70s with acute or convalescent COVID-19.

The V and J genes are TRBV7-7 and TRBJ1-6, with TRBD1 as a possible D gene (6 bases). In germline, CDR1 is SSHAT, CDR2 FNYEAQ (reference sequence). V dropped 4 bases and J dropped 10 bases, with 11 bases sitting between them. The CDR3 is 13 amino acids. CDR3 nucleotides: TGTGCCAGCAGCTATGCTCAGGGGTCACCCCTCCACTTT. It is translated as CASSYAQGSPLHF. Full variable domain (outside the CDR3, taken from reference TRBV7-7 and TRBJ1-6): GAGVSQSPRYKVTKRGQDVTLRCDPISSHATLYWYQQALGQGPEFLTYFNYEAQPDKSGLPSDRFSAERPEGSISTLTIQRTEQRDSAMYRCASSYAQGSPLHFGNGTRLTVT.

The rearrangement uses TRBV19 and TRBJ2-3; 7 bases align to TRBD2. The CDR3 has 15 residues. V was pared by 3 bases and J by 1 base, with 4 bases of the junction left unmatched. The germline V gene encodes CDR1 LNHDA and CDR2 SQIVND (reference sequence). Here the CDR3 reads CASSMRGGRTDTQYF. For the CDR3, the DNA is TGTGCCAGTAGTATGCGCGGGGGTCGCACAGATACGCAGTATTTT.

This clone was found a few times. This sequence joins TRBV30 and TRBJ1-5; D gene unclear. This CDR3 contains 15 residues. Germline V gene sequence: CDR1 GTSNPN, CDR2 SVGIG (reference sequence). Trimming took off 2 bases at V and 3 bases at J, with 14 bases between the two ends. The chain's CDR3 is CAWSLGGQSNQPQHF. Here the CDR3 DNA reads TGTGCCTGGAGTCTAGGAGGTCAGTCCAATCAGCCCCAGCATTTT.

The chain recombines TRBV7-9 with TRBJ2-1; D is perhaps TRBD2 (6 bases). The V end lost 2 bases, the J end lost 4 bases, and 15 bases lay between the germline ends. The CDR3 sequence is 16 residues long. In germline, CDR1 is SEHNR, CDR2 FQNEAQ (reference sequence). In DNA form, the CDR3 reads TGTGCCAGCAGCTTAAGCTCGGGGACTGCATACAATGAGCAGTTCTTC. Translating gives CASSLSSGTAYNEQFF.

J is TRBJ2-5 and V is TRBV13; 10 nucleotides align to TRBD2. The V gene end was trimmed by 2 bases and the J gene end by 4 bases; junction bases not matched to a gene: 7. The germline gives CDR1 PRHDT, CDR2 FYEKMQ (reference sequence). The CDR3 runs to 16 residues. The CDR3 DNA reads TGTGCCAGCAGCTTACGGGAGCGGGGGGGGCTAGAGACCCAGTACTTC. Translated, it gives CASSLRERGGLETQYF.

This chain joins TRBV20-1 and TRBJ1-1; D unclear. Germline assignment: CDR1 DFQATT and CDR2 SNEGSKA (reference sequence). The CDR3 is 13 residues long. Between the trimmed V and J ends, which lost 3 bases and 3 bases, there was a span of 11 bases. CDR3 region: CSASMTPYTEAFF. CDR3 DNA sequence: TGCAGTGCTAGTATGACACCGTACACTGAAGCTTTCTTT.

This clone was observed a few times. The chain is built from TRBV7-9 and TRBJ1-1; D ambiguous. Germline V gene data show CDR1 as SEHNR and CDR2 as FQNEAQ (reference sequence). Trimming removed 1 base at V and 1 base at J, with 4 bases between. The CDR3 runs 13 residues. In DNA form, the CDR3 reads TGTGCCAGCAGCTTAGAACAGAACACTGAAGCTTTCTTT. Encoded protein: CASSLEQNTEAFF.

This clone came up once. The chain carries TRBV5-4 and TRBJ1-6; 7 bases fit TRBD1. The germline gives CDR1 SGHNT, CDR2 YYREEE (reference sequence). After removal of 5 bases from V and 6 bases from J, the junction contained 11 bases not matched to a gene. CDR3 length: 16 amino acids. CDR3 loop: CASRPKQGGLNSPLHF. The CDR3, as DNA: TGTGCCAGCAGGCCGAAGCAGGGGGGTCTTAATTCACCCCTCCACTTT. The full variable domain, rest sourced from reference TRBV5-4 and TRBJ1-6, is ETGVTQSPTHLIKTRGQQVTLRCSSQSGHNTVSWYQQALGQGPQFIFQYYREEENGRGNFPPRFSGLQFPNYSSELNVNALELDDSALYLCASRPKQGGLNSPLHFGNGTRLTVT.

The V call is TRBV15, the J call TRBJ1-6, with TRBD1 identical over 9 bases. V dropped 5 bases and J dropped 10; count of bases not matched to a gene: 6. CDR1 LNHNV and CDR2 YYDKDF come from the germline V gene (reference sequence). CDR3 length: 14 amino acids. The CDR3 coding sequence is TGTGCCACCAGCCCCCGGACAGGGGACTCACCCCTCCACTTT. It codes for CATSPRTGDSPLHF.

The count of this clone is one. The CDR3 bases are TGCAGCGTTGAAGGGAGCGGGGGCTTCGGCGAGCAGTACTTC. Amino acid sequence: CSVEGSGGFGEQYF. V gene TRBV29-1 combines with J gene TRBJ2-7; the match to TRBD2 covers 8 bases. Trimming removed 1 base from V and 6 bases from J; junction bases left unmatched: 8. From germline, CDR1 is SQVTM and CDR2 ANQGSEA. The CDR3 totals 14 residues.

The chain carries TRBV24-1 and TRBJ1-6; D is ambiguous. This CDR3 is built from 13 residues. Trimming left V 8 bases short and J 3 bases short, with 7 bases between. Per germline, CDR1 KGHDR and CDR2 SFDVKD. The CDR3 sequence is CATMAFYNSPLHF. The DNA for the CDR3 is TGTGCCACCATGGCCTTCTATAATTCACCCCTCCACTTT.

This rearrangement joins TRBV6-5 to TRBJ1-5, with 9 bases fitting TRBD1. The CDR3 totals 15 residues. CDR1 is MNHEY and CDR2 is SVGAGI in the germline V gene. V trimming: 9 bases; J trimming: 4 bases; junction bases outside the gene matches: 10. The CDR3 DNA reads TGTGCCAGTACCGGGACAGGGAACCCTAATCAGCCCCAGCATTTT. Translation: CASTGTGNPNQPQHF.

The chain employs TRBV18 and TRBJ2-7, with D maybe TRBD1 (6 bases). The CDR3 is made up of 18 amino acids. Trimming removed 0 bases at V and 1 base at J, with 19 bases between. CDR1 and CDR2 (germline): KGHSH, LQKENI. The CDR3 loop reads CASSPPRFSRQASYEQYF. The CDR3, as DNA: TGTGCCAGCTCACCACCTAGGTTTTCGAGACAGGCATCCTACGAGCAGTACTTC.

This CDR3 reads CASTISTQGEVAFF. CDR3 DNA sequence: TGTGCTAGTACCATCTCAACTCAGGGCGAAGTCGCTTTCTTT. The gene calls are TRBV12-5 and TRBJ1-1, with TRBD1 as a possible D gene (5 bases). With 8 bases removed from V and 11 bases from J, the gap between germline ends came to 24 bases. Germline-derived CDR1 and CDR2 are LGHNT and FRNRAP. There are 14 residues in the CDR3.

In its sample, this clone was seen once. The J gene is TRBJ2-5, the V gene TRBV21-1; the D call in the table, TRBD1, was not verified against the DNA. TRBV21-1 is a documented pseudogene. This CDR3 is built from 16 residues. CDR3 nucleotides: TGTGCCAGCAGCAAATTTAGGGACGGCAGGGGGGAGACCCAGTACTTC. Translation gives CASSKFRDGRGETQYF.

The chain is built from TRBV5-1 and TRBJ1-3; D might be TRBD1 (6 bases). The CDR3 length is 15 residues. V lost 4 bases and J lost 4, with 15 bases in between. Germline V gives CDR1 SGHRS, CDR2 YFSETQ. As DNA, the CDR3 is TGCGCCAGCAGCCCCCGGGGGGCGCGAGGAAACACCATATATTTT. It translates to CASSPRGARGNTIYF.

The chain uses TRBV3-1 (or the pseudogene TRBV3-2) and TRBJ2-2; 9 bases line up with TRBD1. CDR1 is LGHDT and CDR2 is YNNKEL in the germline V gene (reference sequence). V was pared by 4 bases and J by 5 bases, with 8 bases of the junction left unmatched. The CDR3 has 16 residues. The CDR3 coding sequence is TGTGCCAGCAGCCTGAACAGGGGGCGCGGAACCGGGGAGCTGTTTTTT. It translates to CASSLNRGRGTGELFF.

As DNA, the CDR3 is TGCGCCAGCAGCCACCCTGGCACAGATACGCAGTATTTT. Residues: CASSHPGTDTQYF. V usage is TRBV4-1 and J usage is TRBJ2-3; no definite D call. In germline, CDR1 is MGHRA, CDR2 YSYEKL. V was shortened by 3 bases and J by 1 base, with 5 bases between the two germline ends. This CDR3 region has 13 residues.

CDR3 residues: CASSVDYNPYGYTF. DNA of the CDR3: TGTGCCAGCAGCGTCGACTATAACCCGTATGGCTACACCTTC. This rearrangement joins TRBV9 to TRBJ1-2; D is uncertain. With 2 bases removed from V and 5 bases from J, the gap between germline ends came to 13 bases. The CDR3 is 14 amino acids. CDR1 and CDR2 from the germline V gene are SGDLS and YYNGEE.

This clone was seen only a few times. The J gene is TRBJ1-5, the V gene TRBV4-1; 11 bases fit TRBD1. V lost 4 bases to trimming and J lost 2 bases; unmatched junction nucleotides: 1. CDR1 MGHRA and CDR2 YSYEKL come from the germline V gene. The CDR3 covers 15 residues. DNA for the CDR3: TGCGCCAGCAGCCGGGACAGGGGGGGCAATCAGCCCCAGCATTTT. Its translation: CASSRDRGGNQPQHF.

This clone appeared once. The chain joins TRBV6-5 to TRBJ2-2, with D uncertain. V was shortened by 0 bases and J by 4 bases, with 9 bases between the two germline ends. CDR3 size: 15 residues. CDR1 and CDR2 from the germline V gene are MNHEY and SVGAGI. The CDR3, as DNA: TGTGCCAGCAGTTACTCCCGACCGGGCACCGGGGAGCTGTTTTTT. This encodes CASSYSRPGTGELFF.

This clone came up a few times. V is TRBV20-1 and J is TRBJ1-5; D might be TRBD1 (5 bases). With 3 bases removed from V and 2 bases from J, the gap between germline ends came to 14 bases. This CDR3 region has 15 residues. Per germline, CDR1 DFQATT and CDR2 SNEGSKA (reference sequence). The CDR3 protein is CSASTPRVGNQPQHF. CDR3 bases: TGCAGTGCTAGTACCCCCAGGGTGGGCAATCAGCCCCAGCATTTT.

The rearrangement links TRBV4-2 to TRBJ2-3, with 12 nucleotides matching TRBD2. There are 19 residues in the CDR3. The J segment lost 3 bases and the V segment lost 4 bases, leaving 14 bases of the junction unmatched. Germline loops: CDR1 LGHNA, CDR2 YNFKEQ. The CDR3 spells CASSREPSGGGRATDTQYF. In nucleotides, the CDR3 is TGTGCCAGCAGCCGGGAGCCTAGCGGGGGGGGCAGGGCTACAGATACGCAGTATTTT.

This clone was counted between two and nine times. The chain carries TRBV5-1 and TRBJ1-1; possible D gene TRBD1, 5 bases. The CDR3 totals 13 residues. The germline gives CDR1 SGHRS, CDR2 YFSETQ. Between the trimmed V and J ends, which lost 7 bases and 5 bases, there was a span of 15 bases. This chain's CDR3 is CASRTSAGTEAFF. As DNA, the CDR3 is TGCGCCAGCCGTACCTCTGCAGGGACTGAAGCTTTCTTT.

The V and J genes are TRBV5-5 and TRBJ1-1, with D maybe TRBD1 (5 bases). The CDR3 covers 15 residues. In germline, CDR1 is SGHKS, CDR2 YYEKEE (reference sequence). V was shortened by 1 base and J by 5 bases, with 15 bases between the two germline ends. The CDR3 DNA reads TGTGCCAGCAGCTTGTTCAGGACACGAGAGACTGAAGCTTTCTTT. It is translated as CASSLFRTRETEAFF. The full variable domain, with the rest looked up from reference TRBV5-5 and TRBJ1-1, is DAGVTQSPTHLIKTRGQQVTLRCSPISGHKSVSWYQQVLGQGPQFIFQYYEKEERGRGNFPDRFSARQFPNYSSELNVNALLLGDSALYLCASSLFRTRETEAFFGQGTRLTVV.